These 15 T cell receptor beta chains were sequenced from one sample in a study of T-cell memory formation after mild COVID-19. From the 5' RACE reads, TCRdb called clonotypes with MiXCR, one entry per CDR3 protein. Of over 450,000 distinct CDR3 sequences in the sample, 20% were seen once. Sample: PBMCs or a T cell subset sorted from them (not recorded which). The receptors derive from an adult woman who had mild COVID-19 (a few samples of this study predate the infection). Cell type and time point are not known.

The J gene is TRBJ2-2, the V gene TRBV27; D call uncertain. Germline V lookup: CDR1 MNHEY, CDR2 SMNVEV (reference sequence). This CDR3 spans 13 amino acids. V lost 2 bases to trimming and J lost 4 bases, with 5 bases between them. This chain's CDR3 is CASSLTFTGELFF. The CDR3 nucleotides are TGTGCCAGCAGTTTAACATTCACCGGGGAGCTGTTTTTT.

This rearrangement joins TRBV14 to TRBJ1-2, with unresolved D. Germline loops: CDR1 SGHDN, CDR2 FVKESK. CDR3 length equals 14 residues. Trimming took off 0 bases at V and 4 bases at J, with 9 bases between the two ends. CDR3 protein: CASSQDASFYGYTF. The DNA of the CDR3 is TGTGCCAGCAGCCAAGATGCCAGCTTCTATGGCTACACCTTC. The full variable domain, completed using reference TRBV14 and TRBJ1-2, is EAGVTQFPSHSVIEKGQTVTLRCDPISGHDNLYWYRRVMGKEIKFLLHFVKESKQDESGMPNNRFLAERTGGTYSTLKVQPAELEDSGVYFCASSQDASFYGYTFGSGTRLTVV.

This clonotype was seen a few times. The chain is built from TRBV7-3 and TRBJ2-1; 7 bases match TRBD1. Germline V gives CDR1 SGHTA, CDR2 FQGTGA. The ends lost 2 bases at V and 6 bases at J; junction bases unmatched: 13. This CDR3 has 17 amino acids. This CDR3 is CASSLDVWQGESNEQFF. The DNA of the CDR3 is TGTGCCAGCAGCTTAGACGTTTGGCAGGGGGAGTCCAATGAGCAGTTCTTC. Variable domain in full (rest from reference TRBV7-3 and TRBJ2-1): GAGVSQTPSNKVTEKGKYVELRCDPISGHTALYWYRQSLGQGPEFLIYFQGTGAADDSGLPNDRFFAVRPEGSVSTLKIQRTERGDSAVYLCASSLDVWQGESNEQFFGPGTRLTVL.

The chain has TRBV27 and TRBJ2-7; 14 bases agree with TRBD2. CDR1 is MNHEY, CDR2 SMNVEV, per germline (reference sequence). The CDR3 covers 20 residues. V dropped 2 bases and J dropped 0; count of bases not matched to a gene: 12. The CDR3 DNA follows: TGTGCCAGCAGTTTACATCGACTAGCGGGAGGGCCTATGAGCTCCTACGAGCAGTACTTC. It translates to CASSLHRLAGGPMSSYEQYF.

The rearrangement uses TRBV5-1 and TRBJ1-1; a possible D gene is TRBD1 (6 bases). This CDR3 has 15 residues. Germline CDR1 and CDR2: SGHRS and YFSETQ. The ends were cut back, 3 bases at V and 2 bases at J, with 14 bases in the middle. CDR3 DNA sequence: TGCGCCAGCAGCTACACCGGGACAACCAACACTGAAGCTTTCTTT. It translates to CASSYTGTTNTEAFF.

This clonotype was counted only a few times. The genes are TRBV20-1 and TRBJ1-2; maybe TRBD1 (5 bases). Between the trimmed V and J ends, which lost 6 bases and 1 base, there was a span of 9 bases. The CDR3 is 12 residues long. Germline CDR1 and CDR2: DFQATT and SNEGSKA (reference sequence). The CDR3 DNA sequence: TGCAGTGCAGCAGACAGTAACTATGGCTACACCTTC. Its protein is CSAADSNYGYTF.

V and J are TRBV7-9 and TRBJ2-7, with a tentative D call TRBD1 (5 bases). CDR3 length: 15 amino acids. The germline V and J ends were trimmed by 3 bases and 3 bases, with 15 bases remaining between them. CDR1 and CDR2 (germline): SEHNR, FQNEAQ (reference sequence). This CDR3 reads CASSFIQGLLYEQYF. In nucleotides, the CDR3 is TGTGCCAGCAGCTTCATCCAGGGCCTCCTCTACGAGCAGTACTTC.

V and J are TRBV5-1 and TRBJ2-1; TRBD2 agrees at 7 bases. Trimming at V came to 0 bases and at J to 12 bases, leaving 9 bases not matched to a gene. CDR1 and CDR2 (germline): SGHRS, YFSETQ. The CDR3 covers 14 residues. This CDR3 reads CASSLESSGGGQFF. Here the CDR3 DNA reads TGCGCCAGCAGCTTGGAGTCTAGCGGTGGGGGGCAGTTCTTC.

Only a few counts were recorded for this clonotype. J is TRBJ1-4 and V is TRBV7-2, with 9 nucleotides matching TRBD1. The CDR3 is made up of 15 amino acids. The germline gives CDR1 SGHTA, CDR2 FQGNSA. V shed 2 bases, J shed 5 bases, and the junction held 3 bases outside the gene matches. The CDR3, as DNA: TGTGCCAGCAGCTTACGCGGGACAGGGAATGAAAAACTGTTTTTT. It specifies CASSLRGTGNEKLFF.

The J gene is TRBJ2-7, the V gene TRBV28; D may be TRBD1 (6 bases). There are 12 residues in the CDR3. The V end was cut by 8 bases, the J end by 2 bases, with 10 bases between. The germline CDR1 and CDR2 sequences are MDHEN and SYDVKM. As DNA, the CDR3 is TGTGCCAGCCGACAGGCAGCCTACGAGCAGTACTTC. As protein: CASRQAAYEQYF. Based on the CDR3 plus reference TRBV28 and TRBJ2-7, the full variable domain is DVKVTQSSRYLVKRTGEKVFLECVQDMDHENMFWYRQDPGLGLRLIYFSYDVKMKEKGDIPEGYSVSREKKERFSLILESASTNQTSMYLCASRQAAYEQYFGPGTRLTVT.

This clonotype came up a few times. The gene calls are TRBV5-5 and TRBJ1-2, with D hard to call. The CDR3 consists of 14 residues. Trimming shortened V by 0 bases and J by 8 bases, and 14 bases separated the two germline ends. From germline, CDR1 is SGHKS and CDR2 YYEKEE (reference sequence). The CDR3 here is CASSLDLLALGYTF. The DNA of the CDR3 is TGTGCCAGCAGCTTGGATTTATTGGCATTGGGCTACACCTTC.

This chain links TRBV5-1 with TRBJ2-7, with D perhaps matching TRBD1 (6 bases). Germline V gene lookup returns CDR1 SGHRS and CDR2 YFSETQ. Trimming removed 2 bases at V and 0 bases at J, with 9 bases between. The CDR3 contains 14 residues. CDR3 residues: CASSLEGDSYEQYF. The CDR3 DNA is TGCGCCAGCAGCTTAGAGGGGGACTCCTACGAGCAGTACTTC.

This sequence joins TRBV7-2 and TRBJ1-1, with TRBD1 matching over 8 bases. CDR3 length: 15 amino acids. The J segment lost 4 bases and the V segment lost 5 bases, leaving 9 bases of the junction unmatched. Germline values: CDR1 SGHTA, CDR2 FQGNSA. CDR3 DNA sequence: TGTGCCAGCAGCGTCACACACGGGACAGGCACTGAAGCTTTCTTT. This translates into CASSVTHGTGTEAFF.

This rearrangement joins TRBV12-3 or TRBV12-4 to TRBJ1-1, with TRBD1 as a possible D gene (6 bases). This CDR3 has 14 amino acids. The ends were cut back, 6 bases at V and 2 bases at J, with 13 bases in the middle. CDR3 nucleotide sequence: TGTGCCAGCAGATTTGCGGGGGGCAACACTGAAGCTTTCTTT. Residues: CASRFAGGNTEAFF.

The J gene is TRBJ1-1, the V gene TRBV2; 7 positions match TRBD1. The germline V gene has CDR1 SNHLY and CDR2 FYNNEI. The CDR3 runs 15 residues. The trim removed 8 bases at V and 2 bases at J, leaving 11 bases unmatched. The CDR3 coding sequence is TGTGCCAGCCTTCCTACCGGGACAGCCAACACTGAAGCTTTCTTT. This sequence encodes CASLPTGTANTEAFF. Drawing the rest from reference TRBV2 and TRBJ1-1, the complete variable domain is EPEVTQTPSHQVTQMGQEVILRCVPISNHLYFYWYRQILGQKVEFLVSFYNNEISEKSEIFDDQFSVERPDGSNFTLKIRSTKLEDSAMYFCASLPTGTANTEAFFGQGTRLTVV.